This section outlines one T cell receptor (beta chain) sequence together with its context. No antigen is known for it. One base away there is no much larger clone; base qualities are not given. The cysteine opens and the phenylalanine closes a CDR3 of 13 amino acids. Only the CDR3 part of the read is kept: 39 bases, read in frame from the first base. The germline V gene (reference sequence) specifies LNHNV as CDR1 and YYDKDF as CDR2. V is shortened by 4 bases, J by 5 bases, and the region joining them spans 10 bases. The cohort comprised hundreds of healthy bone marrow donors. All cohort members were sampled while nominally healthy, although unrecorded immune exposures were likely present. The donor was CMV seropositive and was included in the group of almost 300 seropositive cohort members. Every donor gave a peripheral blood sample, and the peripheral blood mononuclear cells from that sample were used for TCR beta sequencing. The Qiagen DNeasy Blood Extraction Kit was used to extract genomic DNA from the blood cell samples.

The sample is drawn from a study of cytomegalovirus exposure and HLA in healthy donors (dated by TCRdb to 2016 to 2017). About the study as a whole: In an earlier analysis of fewer than 750 of the donors, 276 Gb of sequence data and approximately 120 million unique TCR beta sequences from about 179 million T cells were reported. An early release that covered fewer than 750 HLA-typed donors contained approximately 300 gigabases of sequencing data and tens of millions of unique TCR sequences. Of the 350 to 450 genotyped donors, roughly 76% were placed in the genetic ancestry cluster associated with self-reported Caucasian donors. The study was designed to test whether signatures of past pathogen exposure could be identified by cataloging public T cell receptors. Using immunosequencing, the study profiled T cell repertoires from roughly 650 subjects and related those repertoires to cytomegalovirus serostatus. Along with the approximately 620-subject first cohort, a separate validation cohort of about 110 different subjects was used. To predict cytomegalovirus infection status, the study brought together high-throughput TCR immunosequencing, statistical association of individual TCRs with disease status, and machine learning. To study patterns of TCR occurrence, a later analysis re-analyzed previously published TCR beta repertoires from 550 to 800 donors and added high-resolution HLA genotyping. Rather than using new phenotypic data, the later analysis identified candidate immune exposures from TCR beta sequences and from how often those sequences occurred across donors. In an earlier analysis of 550 to 700 of the donors, high-throughput TCR beta sequencing was used to judge whether each TCR beta V gene segment behaved as functional or pseudogenic. Donor age, sex, ethnicity and CMV serostatus were compiled together with the repertoire data. A later genetic analysis took genome-wide SNP genotypes for about three fifths of the 666 donors and used that subset as a discovery cohort. Every repertoire in the discovery cohort had been generated on one and the same sequencing platform. HLA typing included class I and class II loci at four-digit resolution. The number of typed donors differed by locus: roughly 629-640 for A, B, C, DRB1 and DQB1; 522 for DQA1; 606 for DPA1; and 450 to 480 for DPB1. A handful of DR-DQ haplotypes were handled as single units for association and clustering because linkage in the cohort was strong. Across 398 genotyped donors of the cohort, an average of about 250,000 unique TCR beta nucleotide sequences per donor were sequenced, and about a sixth of those sequences were non-productive.

Libraries came from the immunoSEQ multiplex PCR assay. A mixture of 60 forward primers for TCR Vbeta segments and 13 reverse primers for TCR Jbeta segments was used in the multiplex PCR. The CDR3 region of rearranged TCR beta genes was amplified from genomic DNA with a multiplex PCR assay. Amplified TCR beta libraries were sequenced as 87-base-pair reads on the Illumina HiSeq System. The authors processed their data as follows. Across the 640 or so repertoires, a later analysis counted 75 million to 90 million unique TCR beta chains, roughly 11 million of which were shared by at least two donors. Raw reads were error-corrected and collapsed into unique sequences by a nearest-neighbor algorithm in which closely related sequences were merged to remove PCR and sequencing errors. To assign V, D and J gene segments, CDR3 sequences were aligned to IMGT reference sequences. For a sequence to be retained, at least a six-nucleotide match to both a V gene segment and a J gene segment was required. A rearrangement counted as productive if the CDR3 had no stop codons and remained in frame with V and J, and every other rearrangement counted as non-productive. Following IMGT convention, CDR3 was defined as the stretch from the second conserved V-encoded cysteine up to the conserved J-encoded phenylalanine. The earlier analysis of fewer than 700 of the donors excluded sequences that lacked an unambiguous match to a single V gene segment. In an earlier analysis of approximately 590 of the donors, V segments were called functional above 56.7% productive rearrangements and were called segregating when the between-donor standard deviation exceeded 5%. A statistical classification framework was built to diagnose cytomegalovirus status from the catalog of TCR beta chain sequences. V and J gene assignment, in a later analysis, came from comparing TCR nucleotide sequences with IMGT/GENE-DB human TR gene sequences. A later analysis assigned CDR3 sequences and most-parsimonious VDJ recombination scenarios with the TCRdist pipeline. A later analysis defined each TCR beta chain by its CDR3 amino acid sequence plus V-gene family, and excluded reads lacking a unique V-gene family. In a later analysis, 450 to 600 highly shared, low-generation-probability nucleotide sequences were removed to address suspected cross-contamination and a sequencing artifact. For each public chain, a later analysis derived a clonal expansion index from normalized ranks of inferred template counts within each repertoire. A later analysis computed generation probabilities with a VDJ recombination model fitted to out-of-frame rearrangements, and checked the results against IGoR. A later analysis scored TCR-TCR, TCR-HLA and TCR-CMV co-occurrence with hypergeometric tests, applying a repertoire-size bias correction to TCR pairs. In a later analysis, false discovery rates were estimated by permuting HLA or CMV assignments 20 times. In a later analysis, co-occurring TCRs were grouped using DBSCAN, and TCRdist sequence similarity was added for clustering within HLA-allele-positive subsets. Co-occurrence clustering excluded repertoires with fewer than 30,000 or more than 120,000 public chains, plus five with anomalous nucleotide sharing. TCRdb retrieved this table from immuneACCESS and kept in-frame rearrangements only. Not all clones are present; in checked studies, unresolved V genes account for under half, and no reason is known for the remainder. V, J and clone size are those of that table, while D and trimming were read from the DNA. For this sample the table gives some 140,000 clones, of which more than 75% were detected only once. 6% to 8.5% of the sample goes to the ten largest clones.

Findings and caveats that apply to the study as a whole: In a later analysis, several top co-occurrence clusters were reported to appear linked to parvovirus B19, influenza, CMV and Epstein-Barr virus. A further reported finding was that TCR beta sequences accurately predicted the HLA-A and HLA-B alleles for most subjects in the first cohort. Broadly in line with IMGT annotations, most TCR beta V segments showed up in productive rearrangements about 90% or about 30% of the time in an earlier analysis of a few hundred of the donors. A group of highly shared sequence variants was considered likely to be a technical artifact of the sequencing pipeline. For the cohort, immune exposure information was limited to CMV serostatus. In a later analysis, the rate of TCR association differed among HLA loci, with DRB1 alleles having the most associated TCRs and HLA-C alleles having the fewest. Because HLA typing was unavailable for some donors at each locus, only the typed subset was used in association tests. Compared with the approximately 600-donor mean, donors in an Asian-associated ancestry cluster had fewer N-insertions in productive TCRs, according to a later genetic analysis. In vitro tests confirmed that a few of the cytomegalovirus-associated TCR beta chains recognize cytomegalovirus antigens. In both the original and validation cohorts, the classifier was reported to diagnose cytomegalovirus status with high specificity and sensitivity. A later analysis associated 16,951 TCR beta sequences with specific HLA alleles at a false discovery rate of 0.05. A later genetic analysis associated a missense DCLRE1C variant with V-gene and J-gene trimming of TCR beta chains, and an independent cohort replicated the association. Because counts were too low, seventeen rarely observed V segments, including chromosome 9 orphons, were excluded from the earlier analysis of around 590 of the donors. Most CMV-associated TCR beta chains appeared to be HLA-restricted in a later analysis, and the HLA associations seemed to be driven largely by CMV exposure. Because the 87-base-pair reads could not distinguish some IMGT-functional V segments, including TRBV6-2 and TRBV6-3, those segments were excluded. In a later analysis, HLA-associated TCR beta chains were found to be more clonally expanded and to have lower generation probabilities than equally common non-associated chains. In the study, some 180 TCR beta chains were listed as associated with cytomegalovirus. Roughly uniform sequencing depth across donors was assumed in presence/absence analyses, although this assumption may not hold. According to the authors, the approach could potentially be generalized to other disease states and immunological phenotypes. Only TCR beta chains were sequenced in this cohort, and the absence of alpha or paired-chain data limited detectable features. Correlated functional status among segregating V segments might be attributable to linkage disequilibrium, but an unknown experimental factor could not be ruled out. Most TCR sequences were seen in very few donors, while some public TCRs were found in many individuals. When HLA alleles, especially DR and DQ, strongly co-occurred, TCR associations were difficult to assign to individual alleles.

Recombination joined TRBV15 with TRBJ2-3; there is no confident call for the D gene. This TCR was recovered from a young man in good health and CMV-seropositive. The material sequenced was PBMCs. The CDR3 reads CATSTKRGDTQYF. The nucleotides read TGTGCCACCAGCACGAAGAGAGGAGATACGCAGTATTTT.